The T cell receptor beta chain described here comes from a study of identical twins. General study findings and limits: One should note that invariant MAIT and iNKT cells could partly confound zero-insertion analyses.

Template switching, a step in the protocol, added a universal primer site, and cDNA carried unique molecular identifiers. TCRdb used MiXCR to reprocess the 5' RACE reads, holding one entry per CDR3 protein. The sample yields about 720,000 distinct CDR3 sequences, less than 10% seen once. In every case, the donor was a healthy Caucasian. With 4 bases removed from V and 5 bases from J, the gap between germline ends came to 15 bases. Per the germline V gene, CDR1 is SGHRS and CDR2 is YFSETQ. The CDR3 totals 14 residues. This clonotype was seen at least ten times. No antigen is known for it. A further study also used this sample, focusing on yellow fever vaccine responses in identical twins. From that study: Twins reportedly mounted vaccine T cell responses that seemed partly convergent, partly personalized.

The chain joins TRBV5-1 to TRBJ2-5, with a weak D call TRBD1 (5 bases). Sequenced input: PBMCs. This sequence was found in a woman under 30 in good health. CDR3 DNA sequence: TGCGCCAGCAGCCCTTCTGGGGCTAGGGAGACCCAGTACTTC. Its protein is CASSPSGARETQYF. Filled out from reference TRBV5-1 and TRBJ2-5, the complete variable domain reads KAGVTQTPRYLIKTRGQQVTLSCSPISGHRSVSWYQQTPGQGLQFLFEYFSETQRNKGNFPGRFSGRQFSNSRSEMNVSTLELGDSALYLCASSPSGARETQYFGPGTRLLVL.